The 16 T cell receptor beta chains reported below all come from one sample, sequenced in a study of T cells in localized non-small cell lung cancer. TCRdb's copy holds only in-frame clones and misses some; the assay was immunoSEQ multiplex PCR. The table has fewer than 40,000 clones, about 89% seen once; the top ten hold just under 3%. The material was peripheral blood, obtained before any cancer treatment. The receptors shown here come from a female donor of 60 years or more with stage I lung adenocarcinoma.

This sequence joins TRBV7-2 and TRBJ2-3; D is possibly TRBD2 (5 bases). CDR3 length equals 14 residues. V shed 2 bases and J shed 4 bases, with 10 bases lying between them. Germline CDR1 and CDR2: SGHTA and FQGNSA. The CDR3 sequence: CASSLQRDADTQYF. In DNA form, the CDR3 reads TGTGCCAGCAGCTTACAGAGGGATGCAGATACGCAGTATTTT.

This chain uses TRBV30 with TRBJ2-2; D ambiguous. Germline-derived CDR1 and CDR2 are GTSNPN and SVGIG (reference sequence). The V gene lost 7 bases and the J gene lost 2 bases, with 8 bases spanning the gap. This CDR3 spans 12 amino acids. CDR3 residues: CALTPNTGELFF. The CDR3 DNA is TGTGCCTTGACCCCAAACACCGGGGAGCTGTTTTTT.

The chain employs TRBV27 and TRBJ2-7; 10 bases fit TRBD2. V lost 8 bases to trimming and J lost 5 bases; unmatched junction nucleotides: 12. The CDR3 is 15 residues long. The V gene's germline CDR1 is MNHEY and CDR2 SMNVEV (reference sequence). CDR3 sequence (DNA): TGTGCCAGCCGAAGTTTTGGAGCGGGAGGGAACGAGCAGTACTTC. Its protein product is CASRSFGAGGNEQYF.

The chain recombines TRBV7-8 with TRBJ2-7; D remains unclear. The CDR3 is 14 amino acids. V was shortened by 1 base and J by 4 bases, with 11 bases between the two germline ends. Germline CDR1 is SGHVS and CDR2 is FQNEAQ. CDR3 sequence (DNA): TGTGCCAGCAGCTTAGAAGGTAGATTTTACGAGCAGTACTTC. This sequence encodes CASSLEGRFYEQYF.

This CDR3 reads CASTPGTSKEDEKLFF. As DNA, the CDR3 is TGTGCCAGCACACCCGGGACCAGTAAAGAAGATGAAAAACTGTTTTTT. The rearrangement joins TRBV6-4 to TRBJ1-4; TRBD1 might be the D (5 bases). CDR3 length: 16 residues. V was cut by 7 bases and J by 6 bases, with 21 bases left in between. Germline lookup yields CDR1 MRHNA and CDR2 SNTAGT.

CDR3 nucleotides: TGTGCCAGCAGTTCCCCGACCTCTGAAGCTTTCTTT. Amino acid sequence: CASSSPTSEAFF. The V gene is TRBV6-5, the J gene TRBJ1-1; no reliable D call. The CDR3 loop spans 12 amino acids. Germline CDR1 is MNHEY and CDR2 is SVGAGI. V lost 4 bases to trimming and J lost 6 bases, with 9 bases between them.

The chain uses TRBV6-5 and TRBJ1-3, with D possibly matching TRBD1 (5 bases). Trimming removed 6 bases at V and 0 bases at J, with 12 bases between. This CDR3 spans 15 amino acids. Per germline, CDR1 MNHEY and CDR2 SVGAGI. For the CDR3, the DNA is TGTGCCAGCAGCCTGGGACGGACCTCTGGAAACACCATATATTTT. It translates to CASSLGRTSGNTIYF.

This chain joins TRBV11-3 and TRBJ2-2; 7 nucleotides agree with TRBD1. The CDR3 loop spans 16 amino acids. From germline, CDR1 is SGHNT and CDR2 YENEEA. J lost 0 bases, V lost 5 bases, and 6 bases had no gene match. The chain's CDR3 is CASSIRQGSNTGELFF. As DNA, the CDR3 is TGTGCCAGCAGCATCCGACAGGGTTCGAACACCGGGGAGCTGTTTTTT.

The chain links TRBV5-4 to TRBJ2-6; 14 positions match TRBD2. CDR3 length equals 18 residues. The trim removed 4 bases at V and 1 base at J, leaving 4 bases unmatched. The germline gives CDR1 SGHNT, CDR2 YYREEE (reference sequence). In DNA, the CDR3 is TGTGCCAGCAGCCCCTGGACTAGCGGGAGGTCTGGGGCCAACGTCCTGACTTTC. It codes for CASSPWTSGRSGANVLTF.

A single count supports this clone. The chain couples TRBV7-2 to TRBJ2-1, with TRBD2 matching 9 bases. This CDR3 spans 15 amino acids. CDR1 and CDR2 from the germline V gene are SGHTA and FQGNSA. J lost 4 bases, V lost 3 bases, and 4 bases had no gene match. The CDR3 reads CASSLGLALYNEQFF. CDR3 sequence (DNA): TGTGCCAGCAGCTTGGGACTAGCCCTATACAATGAGCAGTTCTTC.

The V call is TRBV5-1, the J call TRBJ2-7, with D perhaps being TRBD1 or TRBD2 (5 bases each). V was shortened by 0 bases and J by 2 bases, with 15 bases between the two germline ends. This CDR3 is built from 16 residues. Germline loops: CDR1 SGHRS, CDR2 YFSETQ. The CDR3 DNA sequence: TGCGCCAGCAGCTTGGACGGATCGGGGCTGGCCTACGAGCAGTACTTC. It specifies CASSLDGSGLAYEQYF.

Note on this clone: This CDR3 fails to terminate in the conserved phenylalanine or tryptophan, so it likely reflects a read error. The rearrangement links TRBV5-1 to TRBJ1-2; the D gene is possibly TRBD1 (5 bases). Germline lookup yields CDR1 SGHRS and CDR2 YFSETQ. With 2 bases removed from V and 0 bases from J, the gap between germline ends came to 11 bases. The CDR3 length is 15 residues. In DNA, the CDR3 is TGCGCCAGCAGCTTACTCGGGACGGCTAACTATGGCTACACCCTC. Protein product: CASSLLGTANYGYTL.

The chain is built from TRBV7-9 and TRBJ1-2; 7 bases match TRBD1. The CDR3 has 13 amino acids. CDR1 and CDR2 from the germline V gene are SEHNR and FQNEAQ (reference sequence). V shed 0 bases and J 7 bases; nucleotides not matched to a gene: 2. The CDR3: CASSLANRGGYTF. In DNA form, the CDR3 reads TGTGCCAGCAGCTTAGCGAACAGGGGTGGCTACACCTTC.

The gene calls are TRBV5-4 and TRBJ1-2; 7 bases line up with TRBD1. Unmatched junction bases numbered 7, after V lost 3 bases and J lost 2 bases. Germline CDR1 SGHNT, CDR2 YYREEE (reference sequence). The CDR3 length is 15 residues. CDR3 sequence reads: CASSSGGTENYGYTF. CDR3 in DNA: TGTGCCAGCAGCTCTGGGGGGACAGAGAACTATGGCTACACCTTC.

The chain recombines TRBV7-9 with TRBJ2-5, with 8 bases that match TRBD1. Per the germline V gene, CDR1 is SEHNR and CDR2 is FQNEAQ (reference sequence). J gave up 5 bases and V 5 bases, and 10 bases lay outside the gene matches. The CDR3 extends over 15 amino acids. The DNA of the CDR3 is TGTGCCAGCAGCCTCGGACAGGGTTGGTCGGAGACCCAGTACTTC. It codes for CASSLGQGWSETQYF.

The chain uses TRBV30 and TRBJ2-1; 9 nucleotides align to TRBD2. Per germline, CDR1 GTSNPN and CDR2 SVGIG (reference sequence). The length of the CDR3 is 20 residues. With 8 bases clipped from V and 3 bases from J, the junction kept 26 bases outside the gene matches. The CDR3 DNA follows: TGTGCCGCAACCTTGGGGGAACCAACAATGGGCGGGAGGGTCTACAATGAGCAGTTCTTC. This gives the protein CAATLGEPTMGGRVYNEQFF.